This TCR beta chain is drawn from a study of Tregs in tolerant kidney transplant recipients. General study points: Changing PCR primers prevented nucleotide comparison between some patients' samples. Tregs expanded with activated donor B cells seemed most donor-specific. Few patients were studied, so findings need validation in larger groups.

Sequencing was performed with immunoSEQ multiplex PCR; in TCRdb, only in-frame clones are kept and a portion is missing. The table has fewer than 100,000 clones, approximately 93% seen once. The CDR3 has 17 amino acids. Regarding this clone: As yet, its antigen is unknown.

This specimen consisted of CD4+ T cells from blood, obtained before the transplant. This chain joins TRBV21-1 and TRBJ2-3; TRBD2 is the table's D call, not checked against the DNA. TRBV21-1 counts as a pseudogene. The sequence derives from a human donor who received a combined kidney and bone marrow transplant. CDR3 bases: TGTGCCAGCAGCAAAGATCCTAGCGGGGGGGGGACAGATACGCAGTATTTT. It specifies CASSKDPSGGGTDTQYF.